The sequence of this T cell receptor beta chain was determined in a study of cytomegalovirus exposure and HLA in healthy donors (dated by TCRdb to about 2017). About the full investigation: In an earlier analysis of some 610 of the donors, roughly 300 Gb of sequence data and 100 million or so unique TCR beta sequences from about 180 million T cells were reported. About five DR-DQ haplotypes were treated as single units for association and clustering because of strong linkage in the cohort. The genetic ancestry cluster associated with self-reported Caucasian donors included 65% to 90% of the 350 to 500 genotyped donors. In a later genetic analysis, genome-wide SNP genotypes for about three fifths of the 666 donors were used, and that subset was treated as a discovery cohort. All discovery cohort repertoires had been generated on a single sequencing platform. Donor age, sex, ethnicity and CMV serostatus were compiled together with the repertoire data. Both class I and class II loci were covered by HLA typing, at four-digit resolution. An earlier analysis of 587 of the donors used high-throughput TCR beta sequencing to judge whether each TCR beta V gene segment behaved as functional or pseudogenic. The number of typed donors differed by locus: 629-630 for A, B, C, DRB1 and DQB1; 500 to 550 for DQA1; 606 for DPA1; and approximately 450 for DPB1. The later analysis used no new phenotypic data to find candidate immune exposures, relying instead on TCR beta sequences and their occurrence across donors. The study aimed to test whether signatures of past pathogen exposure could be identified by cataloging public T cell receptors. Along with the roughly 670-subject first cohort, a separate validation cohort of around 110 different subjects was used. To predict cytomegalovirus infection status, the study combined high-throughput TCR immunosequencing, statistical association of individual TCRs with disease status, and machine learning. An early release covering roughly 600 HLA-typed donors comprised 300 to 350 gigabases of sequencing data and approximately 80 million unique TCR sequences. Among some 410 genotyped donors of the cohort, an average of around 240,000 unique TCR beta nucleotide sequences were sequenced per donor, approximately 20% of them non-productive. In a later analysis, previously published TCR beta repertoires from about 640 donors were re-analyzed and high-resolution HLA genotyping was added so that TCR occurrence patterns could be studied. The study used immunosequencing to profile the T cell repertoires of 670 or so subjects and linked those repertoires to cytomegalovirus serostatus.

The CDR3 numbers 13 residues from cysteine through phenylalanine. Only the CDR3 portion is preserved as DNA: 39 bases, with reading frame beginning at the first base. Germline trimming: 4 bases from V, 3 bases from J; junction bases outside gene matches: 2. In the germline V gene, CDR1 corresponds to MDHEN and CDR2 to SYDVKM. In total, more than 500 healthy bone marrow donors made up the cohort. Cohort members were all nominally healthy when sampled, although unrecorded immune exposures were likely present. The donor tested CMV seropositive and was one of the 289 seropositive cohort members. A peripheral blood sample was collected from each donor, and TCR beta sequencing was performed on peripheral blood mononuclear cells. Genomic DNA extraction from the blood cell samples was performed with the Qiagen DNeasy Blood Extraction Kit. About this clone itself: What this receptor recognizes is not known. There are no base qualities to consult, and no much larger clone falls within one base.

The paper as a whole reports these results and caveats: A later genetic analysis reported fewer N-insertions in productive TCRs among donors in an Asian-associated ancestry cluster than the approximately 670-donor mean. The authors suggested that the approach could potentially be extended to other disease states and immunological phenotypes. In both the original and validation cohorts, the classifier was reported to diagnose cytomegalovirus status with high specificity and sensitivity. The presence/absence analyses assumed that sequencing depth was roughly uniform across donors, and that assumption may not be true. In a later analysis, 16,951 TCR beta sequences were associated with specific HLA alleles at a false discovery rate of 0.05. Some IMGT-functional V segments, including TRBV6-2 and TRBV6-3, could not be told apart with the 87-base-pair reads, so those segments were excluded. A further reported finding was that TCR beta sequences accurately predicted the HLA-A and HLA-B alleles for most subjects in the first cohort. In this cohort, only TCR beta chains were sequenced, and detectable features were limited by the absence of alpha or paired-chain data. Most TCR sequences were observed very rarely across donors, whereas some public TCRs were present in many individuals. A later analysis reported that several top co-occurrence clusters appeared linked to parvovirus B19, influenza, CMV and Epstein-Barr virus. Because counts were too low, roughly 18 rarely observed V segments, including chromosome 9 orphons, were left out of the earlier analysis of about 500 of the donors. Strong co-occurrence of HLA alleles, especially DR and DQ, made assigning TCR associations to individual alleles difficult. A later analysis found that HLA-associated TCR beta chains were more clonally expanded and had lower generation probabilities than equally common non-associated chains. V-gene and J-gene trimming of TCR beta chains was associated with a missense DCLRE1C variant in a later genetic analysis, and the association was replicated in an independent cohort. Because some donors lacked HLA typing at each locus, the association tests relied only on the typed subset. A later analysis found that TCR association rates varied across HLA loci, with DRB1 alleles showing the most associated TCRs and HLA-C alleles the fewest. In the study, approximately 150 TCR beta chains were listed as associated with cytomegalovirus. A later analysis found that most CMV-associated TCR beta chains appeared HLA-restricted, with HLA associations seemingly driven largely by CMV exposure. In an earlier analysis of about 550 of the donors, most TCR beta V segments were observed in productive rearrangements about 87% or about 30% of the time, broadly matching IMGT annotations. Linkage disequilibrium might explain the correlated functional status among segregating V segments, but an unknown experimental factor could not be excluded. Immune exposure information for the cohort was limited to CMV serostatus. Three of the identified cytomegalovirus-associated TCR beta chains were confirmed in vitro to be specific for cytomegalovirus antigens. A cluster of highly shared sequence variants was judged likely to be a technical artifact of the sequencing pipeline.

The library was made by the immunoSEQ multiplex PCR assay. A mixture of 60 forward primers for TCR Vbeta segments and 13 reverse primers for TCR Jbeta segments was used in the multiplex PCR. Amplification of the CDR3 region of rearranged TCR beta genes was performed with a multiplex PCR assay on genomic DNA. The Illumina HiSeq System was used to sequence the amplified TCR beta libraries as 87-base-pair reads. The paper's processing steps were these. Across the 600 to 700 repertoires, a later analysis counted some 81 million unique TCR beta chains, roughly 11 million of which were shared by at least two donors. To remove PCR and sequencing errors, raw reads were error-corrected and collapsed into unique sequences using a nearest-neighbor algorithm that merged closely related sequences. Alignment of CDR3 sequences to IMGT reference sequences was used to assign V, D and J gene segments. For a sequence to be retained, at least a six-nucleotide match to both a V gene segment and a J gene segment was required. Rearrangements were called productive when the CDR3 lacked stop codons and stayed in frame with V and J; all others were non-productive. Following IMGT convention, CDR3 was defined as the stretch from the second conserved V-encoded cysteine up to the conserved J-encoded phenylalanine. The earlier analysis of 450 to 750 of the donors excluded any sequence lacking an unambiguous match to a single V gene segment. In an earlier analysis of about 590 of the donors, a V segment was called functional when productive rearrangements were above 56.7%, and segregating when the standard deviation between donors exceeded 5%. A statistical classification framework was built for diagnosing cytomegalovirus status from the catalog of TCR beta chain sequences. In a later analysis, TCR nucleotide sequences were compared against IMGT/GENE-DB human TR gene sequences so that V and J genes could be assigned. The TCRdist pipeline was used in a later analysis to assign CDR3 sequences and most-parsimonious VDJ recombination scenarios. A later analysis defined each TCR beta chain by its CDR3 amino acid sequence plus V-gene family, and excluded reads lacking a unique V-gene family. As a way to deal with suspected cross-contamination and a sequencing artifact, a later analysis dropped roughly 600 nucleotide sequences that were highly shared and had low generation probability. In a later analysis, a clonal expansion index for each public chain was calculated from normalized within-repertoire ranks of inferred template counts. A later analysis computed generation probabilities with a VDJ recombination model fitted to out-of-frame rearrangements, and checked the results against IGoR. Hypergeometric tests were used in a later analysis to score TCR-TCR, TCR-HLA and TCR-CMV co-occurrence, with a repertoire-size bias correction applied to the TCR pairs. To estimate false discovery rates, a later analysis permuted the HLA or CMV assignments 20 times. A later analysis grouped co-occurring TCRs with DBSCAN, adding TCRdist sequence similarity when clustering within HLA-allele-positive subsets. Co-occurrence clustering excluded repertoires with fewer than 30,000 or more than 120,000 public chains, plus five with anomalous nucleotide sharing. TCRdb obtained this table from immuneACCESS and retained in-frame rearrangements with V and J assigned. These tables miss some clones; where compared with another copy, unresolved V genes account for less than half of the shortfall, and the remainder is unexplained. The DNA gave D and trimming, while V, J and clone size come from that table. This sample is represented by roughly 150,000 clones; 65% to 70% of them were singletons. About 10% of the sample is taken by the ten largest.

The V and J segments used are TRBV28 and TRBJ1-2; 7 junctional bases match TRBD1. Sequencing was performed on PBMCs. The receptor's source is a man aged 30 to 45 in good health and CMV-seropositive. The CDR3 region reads CASSSGTDYGYTF. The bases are TGTGCCAGCAGTTCAGGGACAGACTATGGCTACACCTTC.